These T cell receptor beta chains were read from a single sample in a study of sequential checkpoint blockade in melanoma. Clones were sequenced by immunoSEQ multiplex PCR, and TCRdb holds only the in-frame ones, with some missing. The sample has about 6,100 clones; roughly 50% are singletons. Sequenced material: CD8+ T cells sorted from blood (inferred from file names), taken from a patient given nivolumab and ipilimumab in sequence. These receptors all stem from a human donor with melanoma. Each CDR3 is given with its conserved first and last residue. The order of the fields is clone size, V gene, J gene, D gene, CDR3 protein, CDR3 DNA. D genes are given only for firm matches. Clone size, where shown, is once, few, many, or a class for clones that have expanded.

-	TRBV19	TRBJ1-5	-	CASSIVKASNQPQHF	TGTGCCAGTAGTATAGTCAAAGCTAGCAATCAGCCCCAGCATTTT
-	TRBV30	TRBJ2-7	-	CAWSYDVGLYEQYF	TGTGCCTGGAGTTATGACGTAGGACTCTACGAGCAGTACTTC
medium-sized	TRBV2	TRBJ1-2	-	CASSEVGEGDYGYTF	TGTGCCAGCAGTGAGGTCGGGGAAGGCGACTATGGCTACACCTTC
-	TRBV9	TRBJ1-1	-	CASSVVSGTEAFF	TGTGCCAGCAGCGTAGTCTCAGGCACTGAAGCTTTCTTT
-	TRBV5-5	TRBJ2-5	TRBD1	CASSSETDGTGEETQYF	TGTGCCAGCAGCTCGGAGACGGACGGGACAGGGGAAGAGACCCAGTACTTC
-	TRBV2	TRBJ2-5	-	CASSDRETQYF	TGTGCCAGCAGTGATCGTGAGACCCAGTACTTC
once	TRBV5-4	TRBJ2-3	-	CASSLGGVPDTQYF	TGTGCCAGCAGCTTGGGCGGAGTCCCAGATACGCAGTATTTT
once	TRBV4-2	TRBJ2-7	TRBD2	CASSPSNLAANEQYF	TGTGCCAGCAGCCCCAGCAACCTAGCGGCCAACGAGCAGTACTTC
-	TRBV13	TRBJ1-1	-	CASSDRGDVNTEAFF	TGTGCCAGCAGTGACCGGGGGGATGTGAACACTGAAGCTTTCTTT
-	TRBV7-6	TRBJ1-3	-	CASSLEPQAGGSGNTIYF	TGTGCCAGCAGCTTAGAACCGCAGGCCGGAGGATCTGGAAACACCATATATTTT
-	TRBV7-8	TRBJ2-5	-	CASSLAVGLETQYF	TGTGCCAGCAGCTTAGCGGTGGGCCTGGAGACCCAGTACTTC
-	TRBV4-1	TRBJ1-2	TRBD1	CASSQDPRTGGLGYTF	TGCGCCAGCAGCCAAGACCCCCGGACAGGGGGCCTTGGCTACACCTTC
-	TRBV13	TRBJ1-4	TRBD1	CASSLGQGAVTNEKLFF	TGTGCCAGCAGCTTAGGACAGGGGGCTGTCACTAATGAAAAACTGTTTTTT
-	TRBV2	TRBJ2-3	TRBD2	CATAGGSTDTQYF	TGTGCCACAGCGGGAGGGAGCACAGATACGCAGTATTTT
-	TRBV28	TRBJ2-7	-	CASSLEIQGYEQYF	TGTGCCAGCAGTTTGGAAATACAGGGTTACGAGCAGTACTTC
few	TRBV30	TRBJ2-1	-	CAWSDPFLSSYNEQFF	TGTGCCTGGAGTGACCCCTTCCTGAGCTCCTACAATGAGCAGTTCTTC
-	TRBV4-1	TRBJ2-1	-	CASSQDPYNEQFF	TGCGCCAGCAGCCAAGACCCATACAATGAGCAGTTCTTC
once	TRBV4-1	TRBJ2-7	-	CASSQEDDRPSYEQYF	TGCGCCAGCAGCCAAGAGGACGACAGGCCTTCCTACGAGCAGTACTTC
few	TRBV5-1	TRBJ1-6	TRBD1	CASRDRGNSPLHF	TGCGCCAGCAGGGACAGGGGTAATTCACCCCTCCACTTT
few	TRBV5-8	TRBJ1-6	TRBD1	CASSLEGARSPLHF	TGTGCCAGCAGCTTGGAGGGGGCACGGTCACCCCTCCACTTT
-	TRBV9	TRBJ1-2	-	CASSSSGAENGYTF	TGTGCCAGCAGCTCCTCAGGGGCCGAGAATGGCTACACCTTC
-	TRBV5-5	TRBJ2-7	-	CASSLAFPAGAPAYEQYF	TGTGCCAGCAGCTTGGCCTTCCCTGCAGGGGCTCCTGCCTACGAGCAGTACTTC
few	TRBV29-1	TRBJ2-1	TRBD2	CSVERGGRGDEQFF	TGCAGCGTTGAAAGGGGCGGGAGAGGCGATGAGCAGTTCTTC
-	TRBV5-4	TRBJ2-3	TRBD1	CASSSGISTGHTDTQYF	TGTGCCAGCAGCTCGGGGATCTCGACAGGGCACACAGATACGCAGTATTTT
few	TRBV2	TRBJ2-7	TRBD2	CASSETSGVPYEQYF	TGTGCCAGCAGTGAGACTAGCGGGGTCCCCTACGAGCAGTACTTC
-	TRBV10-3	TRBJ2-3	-	CAISEQGSTDTQYF	TGTGCCATCAGTGAGCAGGGAAGCACAGATACGCAGTATTTT
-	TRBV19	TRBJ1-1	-	CASSFMNTEAFF	TGTGCCAGTAGTTTTATGAACACTGAAGCTTTCTTT
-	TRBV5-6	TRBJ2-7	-	CASSTPSRGQLTSPGGQYF	TGTGCCAGCAGCACCCCTAGCAGAGGTCAACTGACTAGTCCCGGCGGGCAGTACTTC
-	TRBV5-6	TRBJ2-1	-	CASSLGWLDNNEQFF	TGTGCCAGCAGCCTAGGATGGCTGGATAACAATGAGCAGTTCTTC
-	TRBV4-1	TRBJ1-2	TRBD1	CASSQGMGQGFGYTF	TGCGCCAGCAGCCAAGGAATGGGACAGGGTTTCGGCTACACCTTC
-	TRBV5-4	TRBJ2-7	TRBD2	CASSGSPGLAGGEQYF	TGTGCCAGCAGCGGGTCTCCGGGACTAGCGGGAGGGGAGCAGTACTTC
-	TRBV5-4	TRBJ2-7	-	CASRYGGGHEQYF	TGTGCCAGCAGGTATGGGGGAGGCCACGAGCAGTACTTC
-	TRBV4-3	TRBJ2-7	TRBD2	CASGGAGGAEQYF	TGCGCCAGCGGTGGAGCGGGGGGTGCCGAGCAGTACTTC
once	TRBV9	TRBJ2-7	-	CASSVGGMGYEQYF	TGTGCCAGCAGCGTAGGCGGGATGGGTTACGAGCAGTACTTC
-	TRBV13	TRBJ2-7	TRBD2	CASSSRGGFYEQYF	TGTGCCAGCAGCTCCCGGGGAGGGTTCTACGAGCAGTACTTC
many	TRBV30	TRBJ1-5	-	CAWSVQAEQPQHF	TGTGCCTGGAGTGTACAGGCGGAACAGCCCCAGCATTTT
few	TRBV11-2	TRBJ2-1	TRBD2	CASSLDPSGGGNEQFF	TGTGCCAGCAGCTTAGATCCGAGCGGGGGGGGCAATGAGCAGTTCTTC
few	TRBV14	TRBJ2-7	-	CASSQEVLGANEQYF	TGTGCCAGCAGCCAAGAGGTACTAGGTGCTAACGAGCAGTACTTC
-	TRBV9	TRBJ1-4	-	CASSVGNLGDEKLFF	TGTGCCAGCAGCGTAGGTAACCTAGGTGATGAAAAACTGTTTTTT
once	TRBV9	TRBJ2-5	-	CASSVDDYQETQYF	TGTGCCAGCAGCGTAGACGACTACCAAGAGACCCAGTACTTC
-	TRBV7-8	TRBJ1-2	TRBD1	CASSPTGGGGYTF	TGTGCCAGCAGCCCAACAGGGGGCGGTGGCTACACCTTC
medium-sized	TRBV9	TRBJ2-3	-	CASSVSLRGSTDTQYF	TGTGCCAGCAGCGTAAGTCTCCGGGGGAGCACAGATACGCAGTATTTT
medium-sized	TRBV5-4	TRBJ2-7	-	CASSLDQGAYEQYF	TGTGCCAGCAGCTTGGATCAAGGAGCCTACGAGCAGTACTTC
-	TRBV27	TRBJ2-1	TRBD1	CASSLDRAKNEQFF	TGTGCCAGCAGTTTGGACAGGGCGAAGAATGAGCAGTTCTTC
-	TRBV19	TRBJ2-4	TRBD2	CASSEESAGTSGGVGNIQYF	TGTGCCAGTAGTGAGGAGTCAGCCGGGACTAGCGGGGGCGTAGGCAACATTCAGTACTTC
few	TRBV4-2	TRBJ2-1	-	CASSQSSFNEQFF	TGTGCCAGCAGCCAATCTAGCTTCAATGAGCAGTTCTTC
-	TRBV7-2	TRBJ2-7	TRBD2	CASSLDGLASGNEQYF	TGTGCCAGCAGCTTAGACGGGTTGGCTAGCGGGAACGAGCAGTACTTC
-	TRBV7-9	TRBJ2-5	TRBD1	CASSSRDSKETQYF	TGTGCCAGCAGTTCCCGGGACAGTAAAGAGACCCAGTACTTC
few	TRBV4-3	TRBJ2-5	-	CASSQVRAEETQYF	TGCGCCAGCAGCCAAGTCAGAGCGGAAGAGACCCAGTACTTC
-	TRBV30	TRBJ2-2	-	CASIRRVGELFF	TGTGCCTCAATTCGGCGGGTCGGGGAGCTGTTTTTT
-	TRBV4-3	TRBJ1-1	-	CASSLTVGANTEAFF	TGCGCCAGCAGCCTAACCGTAGGGGCGAACACTGAAGCTTTCTTT